This T cell receptor (beta chain) was captured by sequencing in a study of radiation and T cells in renal cell carcinoma. Documented time point: blood 2 weeks post-SBRT. The treatment was: 15 Gy SBRT to primary tumor, nephrectomy 4 weeks later. This CDR3 is built from 14 residues. The germline V gene has CDR1 MNHNS and CDR2 SASEGT. The ends lost 7 bases at V and 6 bases at J; junction bases unmatched: 10. Data came from immunoSEQ multiplex PCR; TCRdb stores just in-frame clones and leaves some out. Of some 120,000 clones listed, approximately 90% were seen once; the top ten hold 4.5% to 7.5%. The gene calls are TRBV6-1 and TRBJ1-2, with TRBD1 matching over 8 bases. The material was blood, obtained from a patient whose treatment included radiotherapy and nephrectomy. This clonotype was obtained from a woman between 70 and 85 years old with renal cell carcinoma. The CDR3 loop is CASNPGGANHGYTF. The CDR3 region has the DNA TGTGCCAGCAACCCAGGGGGCGCGAATCATGGCTACACCTTC.